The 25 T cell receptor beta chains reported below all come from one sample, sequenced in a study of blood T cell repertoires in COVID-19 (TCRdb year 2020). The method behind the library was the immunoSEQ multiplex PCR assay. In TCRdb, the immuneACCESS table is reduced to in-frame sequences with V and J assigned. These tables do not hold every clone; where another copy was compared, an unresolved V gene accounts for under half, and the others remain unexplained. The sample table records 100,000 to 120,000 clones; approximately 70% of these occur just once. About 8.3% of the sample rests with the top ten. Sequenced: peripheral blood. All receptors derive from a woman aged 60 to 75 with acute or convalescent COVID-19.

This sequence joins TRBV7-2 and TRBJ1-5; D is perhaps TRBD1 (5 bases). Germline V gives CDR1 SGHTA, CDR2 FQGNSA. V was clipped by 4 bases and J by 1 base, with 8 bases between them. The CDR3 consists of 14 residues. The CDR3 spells CASSSSGSNQPQHF. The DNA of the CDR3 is TGTGCCAGCAGCTCATCAGGGAGCAATCAGCCCCAGCATTTT.

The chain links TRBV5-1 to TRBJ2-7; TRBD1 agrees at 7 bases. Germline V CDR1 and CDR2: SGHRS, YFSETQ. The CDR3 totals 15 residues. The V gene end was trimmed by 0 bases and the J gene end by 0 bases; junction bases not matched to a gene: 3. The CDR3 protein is CASSLEAGGSYEQYF. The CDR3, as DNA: TGCGCCAGCAGCTTGGAAGCAGGGGGCTCCTACGAGCAGTACTTC.

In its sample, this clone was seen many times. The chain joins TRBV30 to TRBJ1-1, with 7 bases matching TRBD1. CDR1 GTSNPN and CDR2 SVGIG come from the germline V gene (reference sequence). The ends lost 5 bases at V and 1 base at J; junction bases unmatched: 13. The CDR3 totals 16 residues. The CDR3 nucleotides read TGTGCCTGGCGGGGGTACAGGGGATGGGGGAACACTGAAGCTTTCTTT. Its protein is CAWRGYRGWGNTEAFF.

In DNA form, the CDR3 reads TGTGCCAGCAGCTCGACAGGGGGCGAGAGCAATCAGCCCCAGCATTTT. Amino acid sequence: CASSSTGGESNQPQHF. This chain connects TRBV2 to TRBJ1-5; 10 bases are shared with TRBD1. The CDR3 covers 16 residues. Germline trimming cut 6 bases from V and 1 base from J; bases unmatched to any gene: 6. Germline CDR1 SNHLY, CDR2 FYNNEI.

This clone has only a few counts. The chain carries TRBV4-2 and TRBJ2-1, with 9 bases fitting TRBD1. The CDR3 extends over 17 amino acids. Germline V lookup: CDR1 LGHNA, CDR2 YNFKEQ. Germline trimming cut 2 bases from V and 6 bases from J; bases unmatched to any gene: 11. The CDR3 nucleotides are TGTGCCAGCAGCCAATCGCCCGGGACAGGGTATTCCAATGAGCAGTTCTTC. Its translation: CASSQSPGTGYSNEQFF.

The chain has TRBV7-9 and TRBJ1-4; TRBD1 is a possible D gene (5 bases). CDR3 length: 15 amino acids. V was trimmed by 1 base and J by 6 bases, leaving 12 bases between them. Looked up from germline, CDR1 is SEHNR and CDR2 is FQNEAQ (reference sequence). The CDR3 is CASSLGGVLDEKLFF. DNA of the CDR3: TGTGCCAGCAGCTTAGGGGGGGTGTTGGATGAAAAACTGTTTTTT.

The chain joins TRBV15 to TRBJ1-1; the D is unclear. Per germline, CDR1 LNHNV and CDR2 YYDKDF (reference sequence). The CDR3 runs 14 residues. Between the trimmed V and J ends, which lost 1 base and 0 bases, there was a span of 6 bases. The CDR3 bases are TGTGCCACCAGCAGAGGGGCTATGAACACTGAAGCTTTCTTT. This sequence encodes CATSRGAMNTEAFF.

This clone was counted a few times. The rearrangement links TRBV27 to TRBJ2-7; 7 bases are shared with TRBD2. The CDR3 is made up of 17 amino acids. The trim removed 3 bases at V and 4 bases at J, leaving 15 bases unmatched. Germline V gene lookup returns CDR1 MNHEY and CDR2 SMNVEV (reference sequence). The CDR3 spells CASSFPPSLGGSYEQYF. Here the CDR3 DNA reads TGTGCCAGCAGTTTTCCCCCGAGTTTGGGGGGGTCGTACGAGCAGTACTTC.

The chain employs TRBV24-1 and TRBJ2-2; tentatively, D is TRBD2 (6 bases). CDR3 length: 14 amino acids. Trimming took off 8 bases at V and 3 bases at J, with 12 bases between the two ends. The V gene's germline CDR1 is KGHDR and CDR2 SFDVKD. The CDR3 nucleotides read TGTGCCACCACGGGGGACCTGGACACCGGGGAGCTGTTTTTT. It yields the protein CATTGDLDTGELFF.

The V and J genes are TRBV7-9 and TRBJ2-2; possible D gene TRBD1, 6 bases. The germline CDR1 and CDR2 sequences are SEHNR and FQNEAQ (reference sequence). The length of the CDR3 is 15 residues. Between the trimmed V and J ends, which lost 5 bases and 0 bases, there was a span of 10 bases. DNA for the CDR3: TGTGCCAGCAGCCCGGGACACACGAACACCGGGGAGCTGTTTTTT. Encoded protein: CASSPGHTNTGELFF.

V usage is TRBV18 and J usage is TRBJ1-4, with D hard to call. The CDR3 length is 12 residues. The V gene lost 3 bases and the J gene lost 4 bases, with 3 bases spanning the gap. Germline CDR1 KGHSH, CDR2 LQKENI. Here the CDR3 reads CASSPYNEKLFF. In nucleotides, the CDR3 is TGTGCCAGCTCACCTTATAATGAAAAACTGTTTTTT.

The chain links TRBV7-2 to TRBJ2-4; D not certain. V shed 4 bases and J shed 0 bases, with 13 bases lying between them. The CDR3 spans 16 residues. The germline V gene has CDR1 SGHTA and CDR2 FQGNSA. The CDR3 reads CASSSNPVGAKNIQYF. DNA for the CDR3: TGTGCCAGCAGCTCAAATCCGGTCGGAGCCAAAAACATTCAGTACTTC.

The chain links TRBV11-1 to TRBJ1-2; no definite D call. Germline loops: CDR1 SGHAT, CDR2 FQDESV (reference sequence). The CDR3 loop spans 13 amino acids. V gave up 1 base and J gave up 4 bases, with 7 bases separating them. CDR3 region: CASSLEYSYGYTF. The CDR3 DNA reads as TGTGCCAGCAGCTTAGAATATAGCTATGGCTACACCTTC.

The CDR3 reads CASSPRGGTVFAFNEKLFF. The CDR3 region has the DNA TGTGCCAGCTCACCTCGGGGCGGGACCGTTTTCGCATTCAATGAAAAACTGTTTTTT. The gene calls are TRBV18 and TRBJ1-4; TRBD1 might be the D (5 bases). Trimming left V 3 bases short and J 5 bases short, with 25 bases between. The germline gives CDR1 KGHSH, CDR2 LQKENI. This CDR3 comprises 19 residues.

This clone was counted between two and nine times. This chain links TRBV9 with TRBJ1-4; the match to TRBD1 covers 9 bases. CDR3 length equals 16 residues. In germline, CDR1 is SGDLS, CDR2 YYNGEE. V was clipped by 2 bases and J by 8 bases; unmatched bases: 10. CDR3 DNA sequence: TGTGCCAGCAGCGTTTCTGGGACAGGGTCAGGGGAAAAACTGTTTTTT. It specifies CASSVSGTGSGEKLFF.

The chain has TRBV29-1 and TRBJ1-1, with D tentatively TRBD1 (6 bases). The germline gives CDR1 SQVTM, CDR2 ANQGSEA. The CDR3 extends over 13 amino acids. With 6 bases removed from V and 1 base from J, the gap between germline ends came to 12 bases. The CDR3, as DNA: TGCAGCGTCTCCAGGGGAAGGAACACTGAAGCTTTCTTT. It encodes CSVSRGRNTEAFF.

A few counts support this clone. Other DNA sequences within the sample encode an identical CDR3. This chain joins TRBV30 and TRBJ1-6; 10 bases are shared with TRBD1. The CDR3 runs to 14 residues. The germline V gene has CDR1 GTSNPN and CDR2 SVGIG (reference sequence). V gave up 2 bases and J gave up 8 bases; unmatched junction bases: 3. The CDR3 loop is CAWSTGTGDSPLHF. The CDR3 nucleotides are TGTGCCTGGAGTACTGGGACAGGGGATTCACCCCTCCACTTT.

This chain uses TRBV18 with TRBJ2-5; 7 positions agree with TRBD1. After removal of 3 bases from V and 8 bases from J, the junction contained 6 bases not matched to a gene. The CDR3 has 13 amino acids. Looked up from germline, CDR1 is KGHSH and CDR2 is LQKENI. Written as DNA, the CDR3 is TGTGCCAGCTCACCCGGGACAGTTGGTACCCAGTACTTC. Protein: CASSPGTVGTQYF.

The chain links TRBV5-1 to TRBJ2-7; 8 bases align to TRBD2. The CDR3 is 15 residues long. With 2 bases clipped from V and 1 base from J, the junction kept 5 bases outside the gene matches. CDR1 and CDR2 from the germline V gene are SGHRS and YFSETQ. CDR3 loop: CASSFSGGESYEQYF. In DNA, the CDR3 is TGCGCCAGCAGCTTCAGCGGGGGTGAATCCTACGAGCAGTACTTC.

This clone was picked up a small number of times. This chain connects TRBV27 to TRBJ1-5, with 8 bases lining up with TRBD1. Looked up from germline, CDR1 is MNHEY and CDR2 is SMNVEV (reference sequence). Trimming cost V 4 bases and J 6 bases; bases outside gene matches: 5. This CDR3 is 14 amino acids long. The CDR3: CASSSGQGAQPQHF. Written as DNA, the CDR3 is TGTGCCAGCAGTTCTGGACAGGGTGCTCAGCCCCAGCATTTT.

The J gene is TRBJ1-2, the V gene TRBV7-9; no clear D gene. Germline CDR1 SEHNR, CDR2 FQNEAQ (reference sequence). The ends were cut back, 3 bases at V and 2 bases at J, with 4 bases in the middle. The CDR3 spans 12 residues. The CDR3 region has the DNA TGTGCCAGCAGCTTCCCGAACTATGGCTACACCTTC. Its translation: CASSFPNYGYTF.

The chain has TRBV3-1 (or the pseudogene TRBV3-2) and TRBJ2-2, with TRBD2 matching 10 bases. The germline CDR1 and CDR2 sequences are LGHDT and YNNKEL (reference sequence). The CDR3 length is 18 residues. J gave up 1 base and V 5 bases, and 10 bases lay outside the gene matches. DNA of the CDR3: TGTGCCAGCAGCTATGATAGCGGGGGGTTAATGAACACCGGGGAGCTGTTTTTT. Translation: CASSYDSGGLMNTGELFF.

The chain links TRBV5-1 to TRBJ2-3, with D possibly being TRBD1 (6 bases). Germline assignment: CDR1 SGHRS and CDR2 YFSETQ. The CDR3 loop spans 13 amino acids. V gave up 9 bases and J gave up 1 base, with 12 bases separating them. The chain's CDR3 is CANRAGGTDTQYF. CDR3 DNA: TGCGCCAACAGGGCAGGGGGCACAGATACGCAGTATTTT.

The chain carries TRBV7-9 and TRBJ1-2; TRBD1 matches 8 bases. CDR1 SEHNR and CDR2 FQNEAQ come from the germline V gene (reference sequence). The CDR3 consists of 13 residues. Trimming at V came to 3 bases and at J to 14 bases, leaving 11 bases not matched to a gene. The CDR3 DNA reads TGTGCCAGCAGCTTCAGTGATCAGGGGGCCTGGACCTTC. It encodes CASSFSDQGAWTF. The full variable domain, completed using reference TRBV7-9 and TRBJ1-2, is DTGVSQNPRHKITKRGQNVTFRCDPISEHNRLYWYRQTLGQGPEFLTYFQNEAQLEKSRLLSDRFSAERPKGSFSTLEIQRTEQGDSAMYLCASSFSDQGAWTFGSGTRLTVV.

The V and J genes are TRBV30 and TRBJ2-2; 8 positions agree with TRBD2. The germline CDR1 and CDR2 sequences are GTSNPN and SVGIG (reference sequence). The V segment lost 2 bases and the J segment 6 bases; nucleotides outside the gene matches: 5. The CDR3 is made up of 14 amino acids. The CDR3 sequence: CAWSRTGGPGELFF. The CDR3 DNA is TGTGCCTGGAGTCGTACGGGGGGGCCCGGGGAGCTGTTTTTT. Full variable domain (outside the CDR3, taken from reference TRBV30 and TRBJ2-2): SQTIHQWPATLVQPVGSPLSLECTVEGTSNPNLYWYRQAAGRGLQLLFYSVGIGQISSEVPQNLSASRPQDRQFILSSKKLLLSDSGFYLCAWSRTGGPGELFFGEGSRLTVL.